The clone carrying this T cell receptor beta chain was seen ten or more times. The data belong to a study of sequential checkpoint blockade in melanoma. Study details: Each arm's sequence ended with maintenance nivolumab. After nivolumab or ipilimumab alone, roughly 20 patients had week-13 rebiopsies. TCRbeta immunosequencing was performed on DNA from roughly 90 pretreatment melanoma tumor samples.

Treatment described: randomized to nivolumab then ipilimumab (arm A) or the reverse (arm B). None of the patients previously received DNA-damaging chemotherapy. Assay used: immunoSEQ multiplex PCR; TCRdb lists only in-frame clones, some missing. Of 5,300 or so clones in the sample, 20% to 25% were seen once. This TCR was sampled from a human donor with melanoma. The material sequenced was tumor tissue (inferred from file names), taken from a patient given nivolumab and ipilimumab in sequence.

The CDR3 here is CASSLLAGVSETQYF. The CDR3 coding sequence is TGTGCCAGCAGCTTACTAGCGGGAGTCTCAGAGACCCAGTACTTC. J is TRBJ2-5 and V is TRBV11-3; TRBD2 matches 10 bases. Germline V gene sequence: CDR1 SGHNT, CDR2 YENEEA. The CDR3 spans 15 residues. V gave up 2 bases and J gave up 4 bases; unmatched junction bases: 4.